This T cell receptor beta chain was profiled in a study of cytomegalovirus exposure and HLA in healthy donors. The PCR contained 60 Vbeta and 13 Jbeta primers. Sequencing was performed with immunoSEQ multiplex PCR; in TCRdb, only in-frame clones are kept and a portion is missing. Of roughly 100,000 clones detected, roughly 67% appear once; the ten largest clones hold under 25%. Each donor's status was that of a healthy bone marrow donor. The CDR3 runs 16 residues. Looked up from germline, CDR1 is MDHEN and CDR2 is SYDVKM. V lost 6 bases, J lost 1 base, and 10 bases stayed unmatched. V and J are TRBV28 and TRBJ1-2, with 8 bases identical to TRBD1. What was sequenced was PBMCs. This receptor was taken from a woman between 50 and 59 years old in good health and CMV-seropositive. CDR3 sequence (DNA): TGTGCCAGCAGCCCGGGACAGGAGGCGAATAACTATGGCTACACCTTC. Amino acid sequence: CASSPGQEANNYGYTF.